This T cell receptor beta chain was captured in a study of blood T cell repertoires in COVID-19. Assay: immunoSEQ multiplex PCR; the TCRdb copy retains only in-frame clones and omits some. The repertoire includes roughly 210,000 clones, 84% of them detected once, and more than 9% sits in the top ten. With V trimmed by 3 bases and J by 4 bases, 8 bases remained unmatched. The germline CDR1 and CDR2 sequences are WNHNN and SYGVQD (reference sequence). The CDR3 is made up of 15 amino acids. The source is a woman of 80 years or more with COVID-19, enrolled during active disease. The specimen sequenced was peripheral blood. The V call is TRBV10-1, the J call TRBJ2-5; 7 nucleotides match TRBD2. CDR3 residues: CASSEVGRGRETQYF. CDR3 DNA sequence: TGCGCCAGCAGTGAAGTGGGGCGGGGGAGAGAGACCCAGTACTTC.